Following are 28 T cell receptor beta chains from one sample sequenced in a study of T cells in localized non-small cell lung cancer. Using immunoSEQ multiplex PCR, the repertoire was profiled, and TCRdb retains in-frame clones only, with some absent. The profile shows some 78,000 clones, just under 85% of them singletons. The sample here was peripheral blood, taken before any cancer treatment. These receptors all come from a man aged 35 to 70 with stage I lung adenocarcinoma.

The rearrangement links TRBV7-9 to TRBJ2-1; TRBD2 agrees at 12 bases. The germline V gene encodes CDR1 SEHNR and CDR2 FQNEAQ (reference sequence). J lost 8 bases, V lost 2 bases, and 4 bases had no gene match. The CDR3 has 15 residues. CDR3 amino acids: CASSLMASGRDEQFF. CDR3 coding DNA: TGTGCCAGCAGCTTAATGGCTAGCGGGAGGGATGAGCAGTTCTTC.

The chain uses TRBV14 and TRBJ1-1; possible D gene TRBD1, 5 bases. The CDR3 length is 15 residues. From germline, CDR1 is SGHDN and CDR2 FVKESK. V was shortened by 4 bases and J by 4 bases, with 16 bases between the two germline ends. In DNA, the CDR3 is TGTGCCAGCAGCCGACCATCCCCCGGGGGCACTGAAGCTTTCTTT. Translating it yields CASSRPSPGGTEAFF.

The chain has TRBV27 and TRBJ2-2; no clear D. The CDR3 covers 13 residues. Looked up from germline, CDR1 is MNHEY and CDR2 is SMNVEV (reference sequence). V was clipped by 4 bases and J by 1 base, with 4 bases between them. The CDR3 coding sequence is TGTGCCAGCAGTTCAGAGAACACCGGGGAGCTGTTTTTT. The encoded protein is CASSSENTGELFF.

This clone has just a few counts. The V and J genes are TRBV6-5 and TRBJ2-1, with D possibly TRBD2 on 7 matching bases. CDR1 and CDR2 from the germline V gene are MNHEY and SVGAGI. The V gene lost 4 bases and the J gene lost 7 bases, with 20 bases spanning the gap. The CDR3 is 16 residues long. The CDR3 region has the DNA TGTGCCAGCAGTTCCCCTCGGGTTAGGGGGGGGAATGAGCAGTTCTTC. Residues: CASSSPRVRGGNEQFF.

This sequence joins TRBV2 and TRBJ1-1; no clear D. The CDR3 length is 12 residues. CDR1 is SNHLY and CDR2 is FYNNEI in the germline V gene. V was clipped by 7 bases and J by 1 base, with 7 bases between them. The CDR3, as DNA: TGTGCCAGCAAAACACCGAACACTGAAGCTTTCTTT. It yields the protein CASKTPNTEAFF. The full variable domain, in which reference TRBV2 and TRBJ1-1 provide the parts outside the CDR3, is EPEVTQTPSHQVTQMGQEVILRCVPISNHLYFYWYRQILGQKVEFLVSFYNNEISEKSEIFDDQFSVERPDGSNFTLKIRSTKLEDSAMYFCASKTPNTEAFFGQGTRLTVV.

Sample share makes this clone medium-sized. The chain carries TRBV2 and TRBJ2-3, with D perhaps TRBD1 (6 bases). This CDR3 has 13 residues. Germline assignment: CDR1 SNHLY and CDR2 FYNNEI. Trimming stripped 3 bases from V and 6 bases from J, with 10 bases between. The chain's CDR3 is CASSEGARDTQYF. DNA of the CDR3: TGTGCCAGCAGTGAGGGGGCGAGGGATACGCAGTATTTT.

The rearrangement links TRBV9 to TRBJ2-5; a weak D match, TRBD2 (5 bases). The germline V gene has CDR1 SGDLS and CDR2 YYNGEE. V lost 0 bases and J lost 5, with 20 bases in between. This CDR3 spans 17 amino acids. The DNA of the CDR3 is TGTGCCAGCAGCGTAGAGCCCGGTTCCACCTCGGGGGAGACCCAGTACTTC. Its protein product is CASSVEPGSTSGETQYF.

V is TRBV5-4 and J is TRBJ1-2; TRBD1 matches 12 bases. Germline V gene data show CDR1 as SGHNT and CDR2 as YYREEE (reference sequence). V shed 2 bases, J shed 6 bases, and the junction held 8 bases outside the gene matches. The CDR3 runs 16 residues. CDR3 DNA: TGTGCCAGCAGCTTTCCGGGACAGGGGGCGCGTCATGGCTACACCTTC. It specifies CASSFPGQGARHGYTF.

V gene TRBV7-9 combines with J gene TRBJ1-2; 9 nucleotides line up with TRBD1. CDR3 length: 14 amino acids. The V gene's germline CDR1 is SEHNR and CDR2 FQNEAQ (reference sequence). The V gene end was trimmed by 5 bases and the J gene end by 8 bases; junction bases not matched to a gene: 9. The CDR3 bases are TGTGCCAGCAGCCCGGGGGACAGGGTGGACGGCTACACCTTC. It codes for CASSPGDRVDGYTF.

This sequence joins TRBV7-8 and TRBJ2-7; the match to TRBD1 covers 7 bases. The V gene's germline CDR1 is SGHVS and CDR2 FQNEAQ. CDR3 size: 17 residues. The V segment lost 1 base and the J segment 6 bases; nucleotides outside the gene matches: 15. The CDR3: CASSLVPLGQVMGEQYF. The CDR3 DNA reads TGTGCCAGCAGCTTAGTCCCCCTCGGACAGGTTATGGGCGAGCAGTACTTC.

J is TRBJ1-2 and V is TRBV6-5; possibly TRBD1 for D (6 bases). CDR1 and CDR2 (germline): MNHEY, SVGAGI. Trimming left V 10 bases short and J 7 bases short, with 13 bases between. CDR3 length equals 11 residues. The CDR3, as DNA: TGTGCCACCACACAGGGCGGTGGCTACACCTTC. Protein sequence: CATTQGGGYTF.

The rearrangement links TRBV6-1 to TRBJ1-1, with a possible D match to TRBD1 (5 bases). The CDR3 loop spans 14 amino acids. Trimming left V 5 bases short and J 1 base short, with 11 bases between. Germline V gives CDR1 MNHNS, CDR2 SASEGT. The CDR3 DNA reads as TGTGCCAGCAGTCAACAGGTCGGGAACACTGAAGCTTTCTTT. This translates into CASSQQVGNTEAFF.

V gene TRBV7-2 combines with J gene TRBJ1-1; D is uncertain. Trimming cost V 1 base and J 5 bases, with 11 bases left between them. In germline, CDR1 is SGHTA, CDR2 FQGNSA. The length of the CDR3 is 14 residues. For the CDR3, the DNA is TGTGCCAGCAGCTTAGTTGGAGGACCTACTGAAGCTTTCTTT. This codes for CASSLVGGPTEAFF.

This clone was recorded only once. J is TRBJ1-1 and V is TRBV5-1, with a weak D call TRBD1 (5 bases). The CDR3 sequence is 15 residues long. The germline gives CDR1 SGHRS, CDR2 YFSETQ. V was trimmed by 4 bases and J by 1 base, leaving 14 bases between them. CDR3 protein: CASSPLGTANTEAFF. CDR3 nucleotides: TGCGCCAGCAGCCCGCTTGGGACGGCGAACACTGAAGCTTTCTTT.

This clone showed up just a few times. The chain joins TRBV18 to TRBJ2-2; 8 positions agree with TRBD2. The germline gives CDR1 KGHSH, CDR2 LQKENI. V gave up 3 bases and J gave up 6 bases; unmatched junction bases: 9. The CDR3 is 16 amino acids. CDR3 region: CASSPSGGSISGELFF. CDR3 in DNA: TGTGCCAGCTCACCGAGCGGGGGATCGATATCCGGGGAGCTGTTTTTT.

This sequence joins TRBV30 and TRBJ1-1; the D is unclear. Per the germline V gene, CDR1 is GTSNPN and CDR2 is SVGIG (reference sequence). V lost 0 bases and J 4 bases, leaving 3 bases between the germline ends. This CDR3 region has 11 residues. CDR3 region: CAWSVSTEAFF. In DNA, the CDR3 is TGTGCCTGGAGTGTAAGCACTGAAGCTTTCTTT.

The table lists this clone with a few counts. The genes are TRBV5-1 and TRBJ2-7, with D tentatively TRBD1 (6 bases). Germline V lookup: CDR1 SGHRS, CDR2 YFSETQ. The CDR3 has 17 amino acids. The ends were cut back, 0 bases at V and 1 base at J, with 17 bases in the middle. CDR3 sequence: CASSLAPKYRDSYEQYF. The CDR3, as DNA: TGCGCCAGCAGCTTGGCCCCTAAATACAGGGATTCCTACGAGCAGTACTTC. The complete variable domain, with remaining parts taken from reference TRBV5-1 and TRBJ2-7, reads KAGVTQTPRYLIKTRGQQVTLSCSPISGHRSVSWYQQTPGQGLQFLFEYFSETQRNKGNFPGRFSGRQFSNSRSEMNVSTLELGDSALYLCASSLAPKYRDSYEQYFGPGTRLTVT.

The V gene is TRBV7-2, the J gene TRBJ1-1, with D unresolved. Germline lookup yields CDR1 SGHTA and CDR2 FQGNSA. V lost 5 bases, J lost 5 bases, and 12 bases lay in between. This CDR3 is 13 amino acids long. The DNA for the CDR3 is TGTGCCAGCAGCCCCCAGTCCATTACTGAAGCTTTCTTT. As protein: CASSPQSITEAFF.

The rearrangement uses TRBV11-2 and TRBJ2-7; 7 bases are a match to TRBD2. Trimming at V came to 8 bases and at J to 0 bases, leaving 4 bases not matched to a gene. CDR1 and CDR2 from the germline V gene are SGHAT and FQNNGV. The length of the CDR3 is 13 residues. CDR3 in DNA: TGTGCCAGCGGGGAGGGGTACTCCTACGAGCAGTACTTC. The encoded protein is CASGEGYSYEQYF.

The chain's CDR3 is CASSLYALAGVQETQYF. CDR3 DNA sequence: TGTGCCAGCAGCTTATACGCCCTAGCGGGGGTCCAAGAGACCCAGTACTTC. V and J are TRBV7-2 and TRBJ2-5; 10 nucleotides align to TRBD2. Germline CDR1 SGHTA, CDR2 FQGNSA. J gave up 1 base and V 2 bases, and 7 bases lay outside the gene matches. The CDR3 loop spans 17 amino acids.

The genes are TRBV2 and TRBJ2-2; D is unclear. Germline CDR1 reads SNHLY; CDR2 reads FYNNEI. Trimming shortened V by 7 bases and J by 5 bases, and 11 bases separated the two germline ends. The CDR3 runs 13 residues. CDR3: CASTSVMTGELFF. The DNA of the CDR3 is TGTGCCAGCACCAGTGTAATGACCGGGGAGCTGTTTTTT.

The rearrangement links TRBV6-5 to TRBJ1-5, with D maybe TRBD1 (6 bases). Germline V CDR1 and CDR2: MNHEY, SVGAGI. Trimming cost V 6 bases and J 3 bases, with 12 bases left between them. CDR3 length: 14 amino acids. CDR3 region: CASRRTVDNQPQHF. CDR3 nucleotide sequence: TGTGCCAGCAGAAGGACAGTCGACAATCAGCCCCAGCATTTT.

This clone came up once. V is TRBV6-6 and J is TRBJ1-1, with 10 positions matching TRBD1. Germline assignment: CDR1 MNHNY and CDR2 SVGAGI (reference sequence). The CDR3 extends over 16 amino acids. The junction had 7 bases not matched to a gene; V was cut back by 6 bases and J by 0 bases. CDR3 sequence reads: CASSLGTGAMNTEAFF. The CDR3 DNA reads as TGTGCCAGCAGCTTAGGGACAGGGGCGATGAACACTGAAGCTTTCTTT.

This chain joins TRBV11-1 and TRBJ1-6; no definite D call. The ends were cut back, 0 bases at V and 7 bases at J, with 19 bases in the middle. Germline assignment: CDR1 SGHAT and CDR2 FQDESV (reference sequence). CDR3 length: 18 amino acids. This CDR3 reads CASSLARGAANKNSPLHF. For the CDR3, the DNA is TGTGCCAGCAGCTTAGCGCGGGGTGCAGCCAACAAGAATTCACCCCTCCACTTT.

V is TRBV7-6 and J is TRBJ1-5; D possibly corresponds to TRBD1 (5 bases). CDR1 is SGHVS and CDR2 is FNYEAQ in the germline V gene. The CDR3 contains 15 residues. Trimming took off 1 base at V and 3 bases at J, with 10 bases between the two ends. The CDR3 nucleotides are TGTGCCAGCAGCTTAGGGAGGGGAAACAATCAGCCCCAGCATTTT. Amino acids: CASSLGRGNNQPQHF.

The chain has TRBV18 and TRBJ1-1; perhaps TRBD1 as D (6 bases). V lost 3 bases and J 2 bases, leaving 16 bases between the germline ends. Germline loops: CDR1 KGHSH, CDR2 LQKENI. The CDR3 contains 16 residues. The CDR3 nucleotides read TGTGCCAGCTCACCTTCTTTACAGGGAGCTAACACTGAAGCTTTCTTT. This codes for CASSPSLQGANTEAFF.

This chain links TRBV14 with TRBJ2-7; tentative D call: TRBD2 (6 bases). In germline, CDR1 is SGHDN, CDR2 FVKESK. CDR3 size: 14 residues. V lost 0 bases to trimming and J lost 6 bases, with 12 bases between them. The CDR3 nucleotides read TGTGCCAGCAGCCAAGAATTCGGGGACTTCGAGCAGTACTTC. Its protein product is CASSQEFGDFEQYF.

This chain uses TRBV15 with TRBJ2-5; D is perhaps TRBD2 (5 bases). This CDR3 region has 16 residues. V gave up 1 base and J gave up 4 bases, with 16 bases separating them. Germline assignment: CDR1 LNHNV and CDR2 YYDKDF (reference sequence). This CDR3 reads CATSRGAAGPTETQYF. In nucleotides, the CDR3 is TGTGCCACCAGCAGAGGCGCCGCGGGCCCCACAGAGACCCAGTACTTC.